Shown below are 21 T cell receptor beta chains from a single sample sequenced in a study of T-cell memory formation after mild COVID-19. MiXCR, applied by TCRdb to the 5' RACE reads, yields one record per CDR3 protein. The table includes about 430,000 distinct CDR3 sequences, 20% to 25% detected once. The material sequenced was PBMCs or a T cell subset sorted from them (not recorded which). These receptors all stem from an adult woman who had mild COVID-19 (a few samples of this study predate the infection). Cell type and time point are not known.

The gene calls are TRBV3-1 and TRBJ1-1, with D maybe TRBD1 (6 bases). Germline CDR1 reads LGHDT; CDR2 reads YNNKEL (reference sequence). The CDR3 spans 14 residues. The V end was cut by 0 bases, the J end by 3 bases, with 8 bases between. The CDR3 DNA reads TGTGCCAGCAGCCAAGAGGACAGCTACACTGAAGCTTTCTTT. Translation gives CASSQEDSYTEAFF.

This clonotype came up a few times. The CDR3 spells CASSLRTAGELFF. The DNA of the CDR3 is TGCGCCAGCAGCCTAAGGACAGCCGGGGAGCTGTTTTTT. The chain combines TRBV5-1 with TRBJ2-2, with D tentatively TRBD1 (6 bases). Looked up from germline, CDR1 is SGHRS and CDR2 is YFSETQ. The CDR3 has 13 amino acids. V was pared by 4 bases and J by 6 bases, with 10 bases between. The full variable domain, in which reference TRBV5-1 and TRBJ2-2 provide the parts outside the CDR3, is KAGVTQTPRYLIKTRGQQVTLSCSPISGHRSVSWYQQTPGQGLQFLFEYFSETQRNKGNFPGRFSGRQFSNSRSEMNVSTLELGDSALYLCASSLRTAGELFFGEGSRLTVL.

This chain joins TRBV10-2 and TRBJ2-7, with D possibly matching TRBD1 (5 bases). Trimming cost V 6 bases and J 3 bases, with 12 bases left between them. Germline V CDR1 and CDR2: WSHSY, SAAADI. There are 13 residues in the CDR3. The CDR3 loop reads CASSPGADYEQYF. CDR3 DNA: TGCGCCAGCAGCCCTGGGGCCGACTACGAGCAGTACTTC.

This chain links TRBV2 with TRBJ1-2; D perhaps matches TRBD1 (6 bases). The germline V and J ends were trimmed by 7 bases and 2 bases, with 17 bases remaining between them. The germline gives CDR1 SNHLY, CDR2 FYNNEI. The CDR3 is 15 amino acids. Here the CDR3 reads CASNQLQGKNYGYTF. DNA of the CDR3: TGTGCCAGCAACCAATTACAGGGAAAGAACTATGGCTACACCTTC.

This clonotype was recorded a few times. The chain carries TRBV20-1 and TRBJ1-2; D uncertain. With 0 bases removed from V and 4 bases from J, the gap between germline ends came to 9 bases. There are 13 residues in the CDR3. Germline CDR1 and CDR2: DFQATT and SNEGSKA (reference sequence). CDR3 residues: CSAREQEAYGYTF. Here the CDR3 DNA reads TGCAGTGCTAGAGAGCAGGAGGCCTATGGCTACACCTTC.

Ten or more counts support this clonotype. V and J are TRBV7-2 and TRBJ2-7; possible D gene TRBD1, 6 bases. Trimming removed 0 bases at V and 3 bases at J, with 21 bases between. There are 18 residues in the CDR3. Germline CDR1 SGHTA, CDR2 FQGNSA. The CDR3 DNA is TGTGCCAGCAGCTTAGCCCGGATTTCAGGGGCCCTCGTCTACGAGCAGTACTTC. Its translation: CASSLARISGALVYEQYF.

The rearrangement uses TRBV6-5 and TRBJ1-1, with D perhaps matching TRBD1 (5 bases). V was pared by 5 bases and J by 6 bases, with 16 bases between. The CDR3 loop spans 14 amino acids. Germline V gene sequence: CDR1 MNHEY, CDR2 SVGAGI. The CDR3 nucleotides read TGTGCCAGCAGTCCGTTGGGGCGGTGGGCTGAAGCTTTCTTT. Translated: CASSPLGRWAEAFF.

This chain links TRBV12-3 or TRBV12-4 with TRBJ1-6; 10 bases line up with TRBD1. The J segment lost 6 bases and the V segment lost 6 bases, leaving 5 bases of the junction unmatched. This CDR3 spans 15 amino acids. Here the CDR3 reads CASRGGQGLNSPLHF. For the CDR3, the DNA is TGTGCCAGCAGAGGGGGACAGGGGCTTAATTCACCCCTCCACTTT.

This clonotype was recorded a few times. This chain joins TRBV12-3 or TRBV12-4 and TRBJ1-1; D not resolved. The CDR3 is 14 residues long. Deletions cut 6 bases from V and 0 bases from J, with 11 bases between. The CDR3 nucleotides read TGTGCCAGCAGCCGCTCGGTAGTGAACACTGAAGCTTTCTTT. Translated: CASSRSVVNTEAFF.

The chain uses TRBV20-1 and TRBJ2-7; 14 bases map to TRBD2. This CDR3 region has 17 residues. Germline lookup yields CDR1 DFQATT and CDR2 SNEGSKA (reference sequence). V was clipped by 5 bases and J by 2 bases; unmatched bases: 11. For the CDR3, the DNA is TGCAGTGCTCCTTCCGGGACTAGCGGGAGATACCCCTACGAGCAGTACTTC. Translating gives CSAPSGTSGRYPYEQYF.

This clonotype was counted a few times. V and J are TRBV7-2 and TRBJ1-2; 9 nucleotides align to TRBD1. V shed 6 bases and J 5 bases; nucleotides not matched to a gene: 4. Per the germline V gene, CDR1 is SGHTA and CDR2 is FQGNSA. This CDR3 region has 13 residues. Written as DNA, the CDR3 is TGTGCCAGCAGGCGGGACAGGGTTTATGGCTACACCTTC. Its protein is CASRRDRVYGYTF.

V is TRBV5-1 and J is TRBJ2-5, with TRBD2 matching over 10 bases. V shed 3 bases and J 5 bases; nucleotides not matched to a gene: 16. The germline CDR1 and CDR2 sequences are SGHRS and YFSETQ. The CDR3 loop spans 18 amino acids. The DNA of the CDR3 is TGCGCCAGCAGCTGGGTACAACTAGCGGGATCTACTCTGGAGACCCAGTACTTC. This gives the protein CASSWVQLAGSTLETQYF. The entire variable domain, with the rest obtained from reference TRBV5-1 and TRBJ2-5, is as follows: KAGVTQTPRYLIKTRGQQVTLSCSPISGHRSVSWYQQTPGQGLQFLFEYFSETQRNKGNFPGRFSGRQFSNSRSEMNVSTLELGDSALYLCASSWVQLAGSTLETQYFGPGTRLLVL.

This sequence joins TRBV20-1 and TRBJ2-5; perhaps TRBD2 as D (6 bases). The length of the CDR3 is 15 residues. The V end lost 6 bases, the J end lost 1 base, and 18 bases lay between the germline ends. Germline V gives CDR1 DFQATT, CDR2 SNEGSKA (reference sequence). In nucleotides, the CDR3 is TGCAGTGCCGGGGTAATAGCGGCGGGCCAAGAGACCCAGTACTTC. Its translation is CSAGVIAAGQETQYF.

The chain couples TRBV7-2 to TRBJ1-1; D is perhaps TRBD1 (6 bases). CDR3 length: 15 amino acids. Germline CDR1 SGHTA, CDR2 FQGNSA. The V and J ends lost 3 bases and 0 bases respectively, with 11 bases between them. Here the CDR3 reads CASSFWGAVNTEAFF. CDR3 DNA sequence: TGTGCCAGCAGCTTTTGGGGGGCCGTGAACACTGAAGCTTTCTTT.

A few counts support this clonotype. The chain couples TRBV7-9 to TRBJ1-1; no reliable D call. The CDR3 extends over 11 amino acids. The germline gives CDR1 SEHNR, CDR2 FQNEAQ (reference sequence). Trimming stripped 5 bases from V and 7 bases from J, with 8 bases between. Written as DNA, the CDR3 is TGTGCCAGCAGCCGCATGGGTGAAGCTTTCTTT. Its protein product is CASSRMGEAFF. The full variable domain, completed using reference TRBV7-9 and TRBJ1-1, is DTGVSQNPRHKITKRGQNVTFRCDPISEHNRLYWYRQTLGQGPEFLTYFQNEAQLEKSRLLSDRFSAERPKGSFSTLEIQRTEQGDSAMYLCASSRMGEAFFGQGTRLTVV.

This clonotype was detected a few times. The chain joins TRBV29-1 to TRBJ1-1; 8 bases are shared with TRBD1. From germline, CDR1 is SQVTM and CDR2 ANQGSEA. The V gene end was trimmed by 7 bases and the J gene end by 6 bases; junction bases not matched to a gene: 10. The CDR3 contains 13 residues. CDR3 residues: CSAWTGTMAEAFF. CDR3 nucleotides: TGCAGCGCTTGGACAGGGACTATGGCTGAAGCTTTCTTT.

This clonotype was seen many times. The V and J genes are TRBV30 and TRBJ2-7, with TRBD1 matching 7 bases. This CDR3 has 15 residues. V dropped 6 bases and J dropped 5; count of bases not matched to a gene: 16. Germline CDR1 and CDR2: GTSNPN and SVGIG (reference sequence). The CDR3 region is CACKVLDRFGDEQYF. The CDR3 DNA sequence: TGTGCCTGCAAAGTTTTGGACAGGTTTGGCGACGAGCAGTACTTC.

This clonotype was seen only a few times. V usage is TRBV7-6 and J usage is TRBJ1-1; D might be TRBD1 (6 bases). Germline CDR1 is SGHVS and CDR2 is FNYEAQ. There are 16 residues in the CDR3. With 1 base removed from V and 4 bases from J, the gap between germline ends came to 16 bases. DNA of the CDR3: TGTGCCAGCAGCTTAGGGTTAGGGGGGGCCGGCACTGAAGCTTTCTTT. It encodes CASSLGLGGAGTEAFF.

This chain links TRBV7-9 with TRBJ2-3, with D tentatively TRBD2 (6 bases). V lost 3 bases to trimming and J lost 0 bases, with 10 bases between them. This CDR3 is 15 amino acids long. Germline CDR1 reads SEHNR; CDR2 reads FQNEAQ (reference sequence). The CDR3 reads CASSFRGTSTDTQYF. The DNA for the CDR3 is TGTGCCAGCAGCTTTAGAGGGACTAGCACAGATACGCAGTATTTT.

This clonotype was detected many times. The chain carries TRBV10-3 and TRBJ2-7; a possible D gene is TRBD2 (6 bases). The length of the CDR3 is 13 residues. The V gene lost 8 bases and the J gene lost 4 bases, with 15 bases spanning the gap. Germline-derived CDR1 and CDR2 are ENHRY and SYGVKD. CDR3 loop: CAIGRELDYEQYF. CDR3 DNA: TGTGCCATCGGACGGGAGCTGGATTACGAGCAGTACTTC.

This chain joins TRBV15 and TRBJ2-5, with 13 bases aligning to TRBD2. Losses at the gene ends were 8 bases for V and 1 base for J; bases not matched to a gene: 4. The CDR3 is made up of 15 amino acids. Germline CDR1 LNHNV, CDR2 YYDKDF (reference sequence). Here the CDR3 reads CATRLAGGLQETQYF. DNA for the CDR3: TGTGCCACCCGACTAGCGGGGGGTCTCCAAGAGACCCAGTACTTC.